The sample holds a few counts of the clone carrying this T cell receptor (beta chain). Its target is not known. These data are taken from a study of cytomegalovirus exposure and HLA in healthy donors. Study background: An analysis done earlier identified some 120 million unique TCR beta sequences from about 180 million T cells.

The CDR3 consists of 13 residues. Germline loops: CDR1 SGHNT, CDR2 YYREEE (reference sequence). Trimming took 0 bases from V and 8 from J; bases not matched to a gene: 3. The study's findings and limits: A later analysis found most CMV-associated TCR beta chains apparently HLA-restricted. A later analysis linked around 15,000 TCR beta sequences to HLA alleles at 0.05 false discovery rate. Later, TCR association rates were found to vary by HLA locus, highest for DRB1 and lowest for HLA-C.

Researchers ran the PCR with 60 Vbeta and 13 Jbeta primers. Only in-frame clones appear in the TCRdb table, and some are missing; sequencing was by immunoSEQ multiplex PCR. The table has around 110,000 clones, around three quarters seen once; the top ten hold around 4.3%. The sample taken for sequencing was PBMCs. The TCR was taken from a man under 40 in good health and CMV-seropositive. The V and J genes are TRBV5-4 and TRBJ1-2; 8 nucleotides match TRBD1. The CDR3 spells CASSLGTGRGYTF. The CDR3 region has the DNA TGTGCCAGCAGCTTGGGGACAGGGCGGGGCTACACCTTC.